Following are 27 T cell receptor beta chains from one sample sequenced in a study of T cell changes during pregnancy in multiple sclerosis. The method was immunoSEQ multiplex PCR; TCRdb's version includes in-frame clones alone and lacks a portion of them. This sample has about 50,000 clones, with about 93% found just once. Source: CD4+ T cells from peripheral blood mononuclear cells, taken in the second trimester of pregnancy. These TCRs come from a female donor with multiple sclerosis, enrolled in a pregnancy study.

The V gene is TRBV4-1, the J gene TRBJ1-2; the D gene is possibly TRBD1 (5 bases). Between the trimmed V and J ends, which lost 3 bases and 0 bases, there was a span of 17 bases. Germline CDR1 is MGHRA and CDR2 is YSYEKL. The CDR3 consists of 17 residues. The CDR3 nucleotides read TGCGCCAGCAGCCATTCCCCAGGGAAAGGAGCTAACTATGGCTACACCTTC. It translates to CASSHSPGKGANYGYTF.

The genes are TRBV5-6 and TRBJ1-2; D uncertain. V lost 0 bases and J lost 2, with 8 bases in between. CDR1 is SGHDT and CDR2 is YYEEEE in the germline V gene. CDR3 length: 14 residues. The CDR3 nucleotides read TGTGCCAGCAGCTTGGTTCCCGGGAACTATGGCTACACCTTC. This encodes CASSLVPGNYGYTF.

The V and J genes are TRBV29-1 and TRBJ1-2; D uncertain. There are 13 residues in the CDR3. The V end was cut by 4 bases, the J end by 1 base, with 10 bases between. The germline V gene encodes CDR1 SQVTM and CDR2 ANQGSEA. CDR3 region: CSVAIGDNYGYTF. The CDR3 region has the DNA TGCAGCGTTGCTATTGGAGATAACTATGGCTACACCTTC.

Details on this clone: Its ends do not fully match the called genes, so a read error is possible. The chain joins TRBV15 to TRBJ2-7; 8 bases agree with TRBD2. Germline V CDR1 and CDR2: LNHNV, YYDKDF (reference sequence). The CDR3 spans 13 residues. The CDR3 DNA is TGTGCCACCAGCACCCACGTCAGCGGGGGAATCAACTTC. Protein product: CATSTHVSGGINF.

This chain joins TRBV29-1 and TRBJ1-3; no definite D call. Germline-derived CDR1 and CDR2 are SQVTM and ANQGSEA. The CDR3 covers 11 residues. Deletions cut 6 bases from V and 4 bases from J, with 7 bases between. For the CDR3, the DNA is TGCAGCGTCGTACTAGGAAACACCATATATTTT. The encoded protein is CSVVLGNTIYF.

The rearrangement uses TRBV7-6 and TRBJ2-3, with D possibly TRBD1 on 5 matching bases. CDR3 size: 13 residues. Germline V lookup: CDR1 SGHVS, CDR2 FNYEAQ. V was trimmed by 7 bases and J by 5 bases, leaving 13 bases between them. CDR3 nucleotide sequence: TGTGCCAGCAATGGGGCAGGGATAGATACGCAGTATTTT. Encoded protein: CASNGAGIDTQYF. Full variable domain (remainder filled in from reference TRBV7-6 and TRBJ2-3): GAGVSQSPRYKVTKRGQDVALRCDPISGHVSLYWYRQALGQGPEFLTYFNYEAQQDKSGLPNDRFSAERPEGSISTLTIQRTEQRDSAMYRCASNGAGIDTQYFGPGTRLTVL.

The sample holds one count of this clone. This chain connects TRBV5-8 to TRBJ2-7; D gene ambiguous. V lost 0 bases to trimming and J lost 7 bases, with 17 bases between them. CDR3 length: 15 amino acids. From germline, CDR1 is SGHTS and CDR2 YDEGEE. The CDR3 DNA is TGTGCCAGCAGCTTGGCAGGCAGGCCCTTCTTGGAGCAGTACTTC. Protein product: CASSLAGRPFLEQYF.

The V call is TRBV18, the J call TRBJ2-6; possibly TRBD1 for D (6 bases). The CDR3 consists of 16 residues. Germline CDR1 KGHSH, CDR2 LQKENI. The V end lost 3 bases, the J end lost 4 bases, and 13 bases lay between the germline ends. Here the CDR3 DNA reads TGTGCCAGCTCACCCCCCTCAGGGACAGGGGCCAACGTCCTGACTTTC. It yields the protein CASSPPSGTGANVLTF.

V and J are TRBV19 and TRBJ2-2, with D uncertain. The germline V and J ends were trimmed by 5 bases and 3 bases, with 7 bases remaining between them. The CDR3 consists of 13 residues. From germline, CDR1 is LNHDA and CDR2 SQIVND (reference sequence). CDR3 sequence: CASSGRHTGELFF. CDR3 bases: TGTGCCAGTAGTGGCAGGCACACCGGGGAGCTGTTTTTT.

The chain couples TRBV5-1 to TRBJ2-7; possible D gene TRBD1, 6 bases. Trimming pared 0 bases from V and 3 bases from J, leaving 7 bases between. Germline CDR1 SGHRS, CDR2 YFSETQ. This CDR3 contains 13 residues. CDR3 nucleotides: TGCGCCAGCAGCTTGGACAGGGACTACGAGCAGTACTTC. Translation gives CASSLDRDYEQYF.

The rearrangement uses TRBV7-3 and TRBJ2-3; TRBD2 matches 7 bases. V trimming: 1 base; J trimming: 4 bases; junction bases outside the gene matches: 2. The germline V gene encodes CDR1 SGHTA and CDR2 FQGTGA. The CDR3 contains 14 residues. CDR3 in DNA: TGTGCCAGCAGCTTAAGTCTAGCGGCAGATACGCAGTATTTT. This encodes CASSLSLAADTQYF.

The chain joins TRBV5-1 to TRBJ2-1; the D is unclear. CDR3 length: 13 amino acids. Germline V lookup: CDR1 SGHRS, CDR2 YFSETQ. The V end lost 4 bases, the J end lost 6 bases, and 11 bases lay between the germline ends. The CDR3 loop reads CASSRGLGNEQFF. The CDR3 bases are TGCGCCAGCAGCAGAGGCCTCGGCAATGAGCAGTTCTTC.

V gene TRBV2 combines with J gene TRBJ1-6; D not resolved. The CDR3 is 13 residues long. V was trimmed by 1 base and J by 7 bases, leaving 5 bases between them. Germline assignment: CDR1 SNHLY and CDR2 FYNNEI. In DNA form, the CDR3 reads TGTGCCAGCAGTGAAGGAGGGAATTCACCCCTCCACTTT. It codes for CASSEGGNSPLHF.

The rearrangement uses TRBV10-3 and TRBJ2-5; D may be TRBD2 (6 bases). This CDR3 is built from 12 residues. V was trimmed by 5 bases and J by 5 bases, leaving 9 bases between them. Per the germline V gene, CDR1 is ENHRY and CDR2 is SYGVKD. CDR3 nucleotide sequence: TGTGCCATCAGTCCCCGGGGGGAGACCCAGTACTTC. Translating it yields CAISPRGETQYF.

The chain has TRBV10-2 and TRBJ1-6; no clear D. The CDR3 extends over 15 amino acids. CDR1 is WSHSY, CDR2 SAAADI, per germline. Trimming stripped 0 bases from V and 4 bases from J, with 7 bases between. The DNA for the CDR3 is TGCGCCAGCAGTGAGTCGGAGGTTTATAATTCACCCCTCCACTTT. This encodes CASSESEVYNSPLHF.

The rearrangement links TRBV7-6 to TRBJ2-3; TRBD2 is a possible D gene (6 bases). V lost 5 bases, J lost 0 bases, and 15 bases lay in between. The CDR3 totals 16 residues. Germline V gives CDR1 SGHVS, CDR2 FNYEAQ. CDR3 DNA: TGTGCCAGCAGCCTAAAGCGGGCCCCTAGCACAGATACGCAGTATTTT. Protein: CASSLKRAPSTDTQYF.

This chain connects TRBV7-9 to TRBJ1-1, with D possibly being TRBD1 (6 bases). V lost 6 bases and J 1 base, leaving 15 bases between the germline ends. The CDR3 contains 15 residues. Germline-derived CDR1 and CDR2 are SEHNR and FQNEAQ (reference sequence). CDR3 DNA: TGTGCCAGCAGATCCCAGGGGATCAGGAACACTGAAGCTTTCTTT. Residues: CASRSQGIRNTEAFF.

The V and J genes are TRBV28 and TRBJ1-5; the D gene is possibly TRBD1 (5 bases). The CDR3 is 17 residues long. The germline V and J ends were trimmed by 5 bases and 1 base, with 18 bases remaining between them. Germline CDR1 MDHEN, CDR2 SYDVKM. CDR3 protein: CASSLPGRVRSNQPQHF. The CDR3 nucleotides read TGTGCCAGCAGTCTACCAGGGAGGGTAAGGAGCAATCAGCCCCAGCATTTT.

In the case of this clone: This same CDR3 is encoded by further DNA sequences in the sample. This chain uses TRBV18 with TRBJ2-7; 7 bases map to TRBD2. The CDR3 is 12 amino acids. Germline V gene data show CDR1 as KGHSH and CDR2 as LQKENI. V lost 3 bases, J lost 5 bases, and 1 base stayed unmatched. The CDR3 reads CASSPGGNEQYF. In nucleotides, the CDR3 is TGTGCCAGCTCACCGGGAGGGAACGAGCAGTACTTC.

The rearrangement joins TRBV27 to TRBJ1-3; D gene uncertain. This CDR3 spans 15 amino acids. CDR1 and CDR2 from the germline V gene are MNHEY and SMNVEV (reference sequence). Trimming took 2 bases from V and 0 from J, leaving 8 bases between them. The CDR3 reads CASSLLPGSGNTIYF. The CDR3 DNA follows: TGTGCCAGCAGTTTACTCCCCGGCTCTGGAAACACCATATATTTT.

The CDR3 coding sequence is TGTGCCAGCAGCTTGGGGCCCCTAGCGGGCTCCTACAATGAGCAGTTCTTC. It yields the protein CASSLGPLAGSYNEQFF. The rearrangement joins TRBV5-6 to TRBJ2-1; 8 positions match TRBD2. J gave up 0 bases and V 0 bases, and 5 bases lay outside the gene matches. CDR3 length: 17 residues. Germline values: CDR1 SGHDT, CDR2 YYEEEE. The variable domain in full, completed from reference TRBV5-6 and TRBJ2-1, reads DAGVTQSPTHLIKTRGQQVTLRCSPKSGHDTVSWYQQALGQGPQFIFQYYEEEERQRGNFPDRFSGHQFPNYSSELNVNALLLGDSALYLCASSLGPLAGSYNEQFFGPGTRLTVL.

The chain couples TRBV7-9 to TRBJ1-2; the match to TRBD1 covers 7 bases. Unmatched junction bases numbered 21, after V lost 2 bases and J lost 6 bases. The CDR3 loop spans 19 amino acids. Germline V lookup: CDR1 SEHNR, CDR2 FQNEAQ (reference sequence). The CDR3 loop reads CASSLPIRNRGTPVDGYTF. The CDR3 bases are TGTGCCAGCAGCTTACCAATCCGGAACAGGGGTACGCCTGTGGATGGCTACACCTTC.

The chain joins TRBV5-4 to TRBJ2-1, with 10 nucleotides matching TRBD1. Germline trimming cut 7 bases from V and 5 bases from J; bases unmatched to any gene: 6. The CDR3 has 14 amino acids. Germline CDR1 and CDR2: SGHNT and YYREEE (reference sequence). CDR3 residues: CASWDRGTHNEQFF. CDR3 in DNA: TGTGCCAGCTGGGACAGGGGCACACACAATGAGCAGTTCTTC.

In its sample, this clone was seen a few times. The rearrangement uses TRBV7-2 and TRBJ1-6; 7 bases map to TRBD1. Germline values: CDR1 SGHTA, CDR2 FQGNSA. The CDR3 has 16 amino acids. The junction had 5 bases not matched to a gene; V was cut back by 2 bases and J by 4 bases. The CDR3 DNA is TGTGCCAGCAGCTTATTTGGGACAGTTTATAATTCACCCCTCCACTTT. It specifies CASSLFGTVYNSPLHF.

The chain combines TRBV5-1 with TRBJ2-2, with a weak D call TRBD1 (7 bases). The CDR3 runs to 15 residues. Trimming removed 7 bases at V and 1 base at J, with 14 bases between. The V gene's germline CDR1 is SGHRS and CDR2 YFSETQ. CDR3 bases: TGCGCCAGCCTACGCGGGGACAGGAACACCGGGGAGCTGTTTTTT. Translation: CASLRGDRNTGELFF.

The chain combines TRBV5-1 with TRBJ1-1; possible D gene TRBD1, 5 bases. Germline V CDR1 and CDR2: SGHRS, YFSETQ. The CDR3 contains 13 residues. The ends were cut back, 5 bases at V and 5 bases at J, with 13 bases in the middle. CDR3 coding DNA: TGCGCCAGCAGTGATCCAGGGCCAACTGAAGCTTTCTTT. Translation gives CASSDPGPTEAFF.

The chain employs TRBV6-1 and TRBJ2-2, with a tentative D call TRBD2 (5 bases). CDR1 and CDR2 (germline): MNHNS, SASEGT. The V end was cut by 8 bases, the J end by 5 bases, with 18 bases between. The CDR3 sequence is 15 residues long. The CDR3 reads CASGWQVGGTGELFF. In DNA, the CDR3 is TGTGCCAGCGGGTGGCAGGTAGGAGGTACCGGGGAGCTGTTTTTT.